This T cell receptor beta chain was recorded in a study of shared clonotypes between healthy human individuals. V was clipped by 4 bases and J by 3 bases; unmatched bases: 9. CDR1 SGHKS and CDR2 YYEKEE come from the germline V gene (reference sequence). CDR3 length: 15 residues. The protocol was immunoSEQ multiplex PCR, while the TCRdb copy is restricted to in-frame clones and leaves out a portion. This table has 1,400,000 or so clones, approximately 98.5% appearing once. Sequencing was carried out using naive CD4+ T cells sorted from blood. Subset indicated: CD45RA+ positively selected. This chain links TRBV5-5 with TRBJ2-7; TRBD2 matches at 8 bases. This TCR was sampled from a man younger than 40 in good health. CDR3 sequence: CASSLEGLGVYEQYF. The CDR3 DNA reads TGTGCCAGCAGCCTAGAGGGACTAGGGGTCTACGAGCAGTACTTC.